A single sample gave rise to the 24 T cell receptor beta chains below, sequenced in a study of blood T cells in healthy people across ages. A second PCR of roughly 7 to 11 cycles used a sample-barcoded 5' primer and a J-beta primer mix. TCRdb recomputed calls from the 5' RACE reads with MiXCR, one row per CDR3 protein. The table lists fewer than 2,000,000 distinct CDR3 sequences, 34% of them singletons. Sequenced: blood. These receptors all stem from a woman aged 30 to 39 in good health.

The gene calls are TRBV28 and TRBJ2-7, with TRBD2 identical over 7 bases. The germline V gene encodes CDR1 MDHEN and CDR2 SYDVKM. V shed 3 bases and J 9 bases; nucleotides not matched to a gene: 8. This CDR3 is built from 13 residues. CDR3 sequence: CASSLGGDGGQYF. In DNA form, the CDR3 reads TGTGCCAGCAGTTTGGGAGGGGATGGAGGGCAGTACTTC.

This clonotype was seen more than once but under ten times. This chain connects TRBV12-3 or TRBV12-4 to TRBJ2-3, with D possibly being TRBD1 or TRBD2 (5 bases each). The V gene lost 7 bases and the J gene lost 5 bases, with 22 bases spanning the gap. There are 16 residues in the CDR3. CDR3 protein: CASTLGTARKGDTQYF. As DNA, the CDR3 is TGTGCCAGCACCTTGGGGACGGCAAGGAAAGGAGATACGCAGTATTTT.

The chain uses TRBV12-3 or TRBV12-4 and TRBJ2-1, with TRBD2 matching 13 bases. Trimming at V came to 6 bases and at J to 3 bases, leaving 11 bases not matched to a gene. The CDR3 runs to 18 residues. The CDR3 DNA sequence: TGTGCCAGCAGGGGACTAGCGGGGAGCTCGGGCGTCTACAATGAGCAGTTCTTC. This encodes CASRGLAGSSGVYNEQFF.

The rearrangement links TRBV14 to TRBJ1-4; TRBD1 aligns across 8 bases. Unmatched junction bases numbered 29, after V lost 7 bases and J lost 7 bases. Germline CDR1 SGHDN, CDR2 FVKESK. The CDR3 totals 21 residues. The CDR3 region is CASTTRGGQGFAVHFFEKLFF. CDR3 coding DNA: TGTGCCAGCACGACGAGGGGAGGACAGGGCTTCGCAGTACACTTTTTTGAAAAACTGTTTTTT.

The chain links TRBV27 to TRBJ2-1, with D possibly being TRBD2 (5 bases). V gave up 3 bases and J gave up 10 bases, with 10 bases separating them. CDR1 MNHEY and CDR2 SMNVEV come from the germline V gene (reference sequence). This CDR3 has 12 residues. CDR3 sequence: CASSFPGKEQFF. The CDR3 bases are TGTGCCAGCAGTTTCCCGGGAAAAGAGCAGTTCTTC.

This chain links TRBV5-6 with TRBJ2-5, with D tentatively TRBD1 or TRBD2 (5 bases each). The CDR3 is 14 residues long. V lost 1 base and J lost 4, with 11 bases in between. Germline CDR1 reads SGHDT; CDR2 reads YYEEEE. The CDR3 is CASSLYQGTETQYF. In nucleotides, the CDR3 is TGTGCCAGCAGCTTGTATCAAGGGACAGAGACCCAGTACTTC.

The chain joins TRBV29-1 to TRBJ1-2; weak D call: TRBD1 (5 bases). The CDR3 has 13 amino acids. Germline V gives CDR1 SQVTM, CDR2 ANQGSEA. Trimming stripped 3 bases from V and 4 bases from J, with 12 bases between. The CDR3 DNA reads TGCAGCGTTGAGACCAGGGAGGGCTATGGCTACACCTTC. The encoded protein is CSVETREGYGYTF.

This clonotype was seen a few times. The rearrangement uses TRBV27 and TRBJ2-5; D is perhaps TRBD2 (7 bases). The germline CDR1 and CDR2 sequences are MNHEY and SMNVEV (reference sequence). The CDR3 length is 16 residues. V lost 6 bases and J lost 4, with 21 bases in between. The CDR3 loop reads CASSSLPGGGGETQYF. The DNA for the CDR3 is TGTGCCAGCAGCTCCCTCCCGGGGGGAGGGGGAGAGACCCAGTACTTC.

As concerns this clonotype: Possible read error: a much larger clone is one base away. The chain recombines TRBV27 with TRBJ2-5; D perhaps matches TRBD2 (5 bases). CDR3 length: 14 amino acids. V was shortened by 8 bases and J by 4 bases, with 17 bases between the two germline ends. Per germline, CDR1 MNHEY and CDR2 SMNVEV (reference sequence). The CDR3 sequence: CASAPDGMRETQYF. CDR3 nucleotide sequence: TGTGCCAGCGCCCCGGACGGGATGCGAGAGACCCAGTACTTC.

This clonotype has more than one count but fewer than ten. J is TRBJ1-1 and V is TRBV7-9; D is unclear. The germline V and J ends were trimmed by 1 base and 8 bases, with 8 bases remaining between them. CDR3 length: 12 residues. Per germline, CDR1 SEHNR and CDR2 FQNEAQ (reference sequence). CDR3 nucleotides: TGTGCCAGCAGCTTAGGGCCAATGGAAGCTTTCTTT. This codes for CASSLGPMEAFF.

This clonotype came up a few times. The CDR3 spells CSANSGESDTQYF. The DNA for the CDR3 is TGCAGTGCCAATAGCGGGGAGAGTGATACGCAGTATTTT. V is TRBV20-1 and J is TRBJ2-3; 8 nucleotides align to TRBD2. Germline V lookup: CDR1 DFQATT, CDR2 SNEGSKA (reference sequence). V trimming: 6 bases; J trimming: 6 bases; junction bases outside the gene matches: 8. This CDR3 contains 13 residues.

The V and J genes are TRBV5-1 and TRBJ1-2; D unclear. The CDR3 covers 13 residues. CDR1 SGHRS and CDR2 YFSETQ come from the germline V gene. Trimming removed 5 bases from V and 6 bases from J, with 14 bases in between. The CDR3 nucleotides read TGCGCCAGCAGTTCGCAACCCGGAGATGGCTACACCTTC. Translated, it gives CASSSQPGDGYTF.

This clonotype came up many times. The chain employs TRBV6-1 and TRBJ2-5; D is uncertain. The DNA matches TRBJ2-7 better at its end, which makes the J call doubtful. Germline loops: CDR1 MNHNS, CDR2 SASEGT. The CDR3 consists of 11 residues. CDR3 in DNA: TGTGCCAGCAGTGAAGTTGACGAGCAGTACTTC. The encoded protein is CASSEVDEQYF.

This clonotype was counted a few times. This chain links TRBV3-1 with TRBJ2-3, with D uncertain. Between the trimmed V and J ends, which lost 2 bases and 4 bases, there was a span of 13 bases. The CDR3 loop spans 15 amino acids. Per germline, CDR1 LGHDT and CDR2 YNNKEL (reference sequence). CDR3 sequence: CASSQHLGYSDTQYF. CDR3 in DNA: TGTGCCAGCAGCCAACATCTGGGCTATTCAGATACGCAGTATTTT.

In this sample, this clonotype turned up a few times. The chain links TRBV4-2 to TRBJ2-1; TRBD2 agrees at 7 bases. The junction had 7 bases not matched to a gene; V was cut back by 4 bases and J by 10 bases. The CDR3 contains 13 residues. Germline loops: CDR1 LGHNA, CDR2 YNFKEQ. CDR3 sequence reads: CASSPITSAEQFF. DNA for the CDR3: TGTGCCAGCAGCCCTATAACTAGCGCCGAGCAGTTCTTC.

This clonotype has ten or more counts. The chain recombines TRBV18 with TRBJ2-5; D gene unclear. This CDR3 contains 14 residues. Germline-derived CDR1 and CDR2 are KGHSH and LQKENI. V dropped 0 bases and J dropped 5 bases, with 10 bases sitting between them. CDR3 bases: TGTGCCAGCTCACCACCTTCTGGGTCCGAGACCCAGTACTTC. Its protein product is CASSPPSGSETQYF.

The V and J genes are TRBV20-1 and TRBJ2-1; 8 nucleotides agree with TRBD2. Per germline, CDR1 DFQATT and CDR2 SNEGSKA (reference sequence). CDR3 size: 13 residues. V shed 3 bases and J 10 bases; nucleotides not matched to a gene: 8. The CDR3 reads CSARGGTRREQFF. In DNA, the CDR3 is TGCAGTGCTAGGGGTGGGACTAGAAGGGAGCAGTTCTTC.

This chain links TRBV12-3 or TRBV12-4 with TRBJ1-2, with D unresolved. The CDR3 consists of 13 residues. Trimming removed 7 bases at V and 6 bases at J, with 15 bases between. CDR3: CASTWRKGDGYTF. CDR3 nucleotide sequence: TGTGCCAGCACCTGGCGGAAGGGTGATGGCTACACCTTC.

This clonotype was recorded at least ten times. The chain has TRBV6-2 or TRBV6-3 and TRBJ2-7; weak D call: TRBD2 (5 bases). Germline values: CDR1 MNHEY, CDR2 SVGEGT. V was shortened by 2 bases and J by 7 bases, with 9 bases between the two germline ends. This CDR3 contains 12 residues. The CDR3 DNA reads TGTGCCAGCAGTTACCCCGAGCGGGAGCAGTACTTC. Protein: CASSYPEREQYF.

J is TRBJ2-7 and V is TRBV5-6; 9 bases align to TRBD1. CDR1 SGHDT and CDR2 YYEEEE come from the germline V gene. This CDR3 region has 16 residues. V lost 1 base and J lost 2; bases outside the gene matches: 7. The CDR3 is CASSLMKDRGPYEQYF. The DNA for the CDR3 is TGTGCCAGCAGCTTGATGAAGGACAGGGGTCCCTACGAGCAGTACTTC.

This clonotype showed up just a few times. The rearrangement joins TRBV15 to TRBJ2-5; D is unresolved. Trimming pared 6 bases from V and 4 bases from J, leaving 15 bases between. CDR1 and CDR2 (germline): LNHNV, YYDKDF (reference sequence). CDR3 length: 14 residues. In DNA form, the CDR3 reads TGTGCCACCAGTCAGAAAGGGATCAGAGAGACCCAGTACTTC. Translating gives CATSQKGIRETQYF.

Only a few counts were recorded for this clonotype. This chain connects TRBV5-1 to TRBJ2-3; 7 bases map to TRBD1. The CDR3 has 13 residues. V dropped 6 bases and J dropped 3; count of bases not matched to a gene: 4. The V gene's germline CDR1 is SGHRS and CDR2 YFSETQ. CDR3 in amino acids: CASKGGFTDTQYF. The CDR3 DNA sequence: TGCGCCAGCAAAGGGGGCTTTACAGATACGCAGTATTTT. The full variable domain, its missing parts supplied by reference TRBV5-1 and TRBJ2-3, is KAGVTQTPRYLIKTRGQQVTLSCSPISGHRSVSWYQQTPGQGLQFLFEYFSETQRNKGNFPGRFSGRQFSNSRSEMNVSTLELGDSALYLCASKGGFTDTQYFGPGTRLTVL.

This clonotype was counted only a few times. The chain employs TRBV15 and TRBJ1-4, with a tentative D call TRBD1 (5 bases). This CDR3 is 16 amino acids long. With 4 bases removed from V and 5 bases from J, the gap between germline ends came to 17 bases. The V gene's germline CDR1 is LNHNV and CDR2 YYDKDF (reference sequence). The CDR3 DNA reads TGTGCCACCAGCAAACAAGTGATGGGACCCAATGAAAAACTGTTTTTT. Amino acids: CATSKQVMGPNEKLFF.

To note about this clonotype: With a much larger clone just one base away, this may be a read error. This rearrangement joins TRBV3-1 to TRBJ2-5, with 8 bases aligning to TRBD2. The CDR3 totals 16 residues. The V segment lost 0 bases and the J segment 2 bases; nucleotides outside the gene matches: 5. Germline CDR1 LGHDT, CDR2 YNNKEL (reference sequence). The CDR3 protein is CASSQDTGTSQETQYF. Written as DNA, the CDR3 is TGTGCCAGCAGCCAAGATACCGGGACTAGTCAAGAGACCCAGTACTTC.